This is a list of T cell receptor beta chains from one sample in a study of T-cell memory formation after mild COVID-19. TCRdb used MiXCR to reprocess the 5' RACE reads, holding one entry per CDR3 protein. The sample lists roughly 150,000 distinct CDR3 sequences, roughly 15% occurring once. Sequencing was performed on PBMCs or a T cell subset sorted from them (not recorded which). The receptors derive from an adult woman who had mild COVID-19 (a few samples of this study predate the infection). Cell type and time point are not known. Both conserved end residues are part of each CDR3. The D gene is left open where the match is weak. Expanded clones are given a class, and other clones once, few, many or no size at all.

V	size	D	J	CDR3	DNA
TRBV9	few	TRBD2	TRBJ2-5	CASSVGLLAGVAQETQYF	TGTGCCAGCAGCGTTGGACTACTAGCGGGAGTGGCCCAAGAGACCCAGTACTTC
TRBV20-1	many	TRBD2	TRBJ2-1	CSARVLAGGPNEQFF	TGCAGTGCTAGAGTACTAGCGGGAGGCCCCAATGAGCAGTTCTTC
TRBV9	.	.	TRBJ2-3	CASSVVGSGGGTDTQYF	TGTGCCAGCAGCGTAGTCGGTTCGGGGGGCGGCACAGATACGCAGTATTTT
TRBV2	.	.	TRBJ2-2	CASWEGRLKDTGELFF	TGTGCCAGCTGGGAAGGGAGGTTGAAGGACACCGGGGAGCTGTTTTTT
TRBV4-3	.	TRBD2	TRBJ2-7	CASSQNMRLAGGLYEQYF	TGCGCCAGCAGCCAAAATATGAGACTAGCGGGAGGGCTCTACGAGCAGTACTTC
TRBV6-1	.	TRBD1	TRBJ2-5	CASKDRVETQYF	TGTGCCAGCAAGGACAGGGTGGAGACCCAGTACTTC
TRBV30	.	TRBD2	TRBJ2-5	CAWRNSGGAETQYF	TGTGCCTGGAGGAATAGCGGGGGTGCGGAGACCCAGTACTTC
TRBV29-1	few	TRBD1	TRBJ2-5	CSVDSRGQRETQYF	TGCAGCGTTGACTCCAGGGGGCAGAGGGAGACCCAGTACTTC
TRBV24-1	few	.	TRBJ2-6	CATGPSGANVLTF	TGTGCCACCGGCCCGAGTGGGGCCAACGTCCTGACTTTC
TRBV30	.	.	TRBJ2-1	CAWSVLANEQFF	TGTGCCTGGAGTGTACTGGCAAATGAGCAGTTCTTC
TRBV7-9	few	TRBD1	TRBJ2-1	CASWMGQGAGEQFF	TGTGCCAGCTGGATGGGACAGGGGGCAGGTGAGCAGTTCTTC
TRBV12-3/TRBV12-4	few	.	TRBJ2-7	CASNSYAAEQYF	TGTGCCAGCAACTCCTACGCGGCCGAGCAGTACTTC
TRBV24-1	few	.	TRBJ1-5	CATSDHRRVSNQPQHF	TGTGCCACCAGTGACCACCGTCGGGTTAGCAATCAGCCCCAGCATTTT
TRBV7-8	few	.	TRBJ2-4	CASSGGDSEINIQYF	TGTGCCAGCAGCGGCGGGGACAGCGAGATAAACATTCAGTACTTC
TRBV18	.	.	TRBJ2-7	CASSPLGREYEQYF	TGTGCCAGCTCACCATTGGGCAGGGAATACGAGCAGTACTTC
TRBV5-1	many	.	TRBJ2-1	CASSPGADSYNEQFF	TGCGCCAGCAGCCCTGGGGCCGACTCCTACAATGAGCAGTTCTTC
TRBV7-3	.	TRBD2	TRBJ2-2	CAGSLAPSGGMGTGELFF	TGTGCCGGCAGCTTAGCCCCCAGCGGGGGGATGGGCACCGGGGAGCTGTTTTTT
TRBV27	many	.	TRBJ2-1	CASSSPGRKSGEQFF	TGTGCCAGCAGTTCCCCGGGACGAAAATCCGGTGAGCAGTTCTTC
TRBV27	few	.	TRBJ2-5	CASSWREWETQYF	TGTGCCAGCAGTTGGAGGGAGTGGGAGACCCAGTACTTC
TRBV5-4	.	.	TRBJ2-7	CASSLIGTGYEQYF	TGTGCCAGCAGCTTGATAGGGACCGGTTACGAGCAGTACTTC
TRBV7-8	many	.	TRBJ2-4	CASSLNKGEGIQYF	TGTGCCAGCAGCTTAAATAAGGGGGAGGGCATTCAGTACTTC
TRBV7-9	.	TRBD2	TRBJ2-1	CASSLAGLAGESYNEQFF	TGTGCCAGCAGCTTAGCGGGACTAGCGGGGGAGTCCTACAATGAGCAGTTCTTC
TRBV24-1	few	TRBD1	TRBJ2-1	CAITGGTDRVLQNEQFF	TGTGCCATCACTGGTGGCACAGACAGGGTCCTACAGAATGAGCAGTTCTTC
TRBV5-1	few	TRBD2	TRBJ2-1	CASSLTRLAGAQNEQFF	TGCGCCAGCAGCCTTACCCGGCTAGCGGGGGCTCAAAATGAGCAGTTCTTC
TRBV5-1	.	.	TRBJ1-1	CASSLQAPGYTEAFF	TGCGCCAGCAGCTTGCAAGCGCCAGGGTACACTGAAGCTTTCTTT
TRBV12-3/TRBV12-4	.	.	TRBJ2-7	CASSLSDRVEQYF	TGTGCCAGCAGTTTAAGCGACAGAGTCGAGCAGTACTTC
TRBV10-3	.	TRBD2	TRBJ2-2	CAISDSTGRRAGELFF	TGTGCCATCAGTGATTCCACCGGGAGGCGTGCCGGGGAGCTGTTTTTT
TRBV12-3/TRBV12-4	few	TRBD1	TRBJ2-1	CASRGTGGAYNEQFF	TGTGCCAGCAGAGGGACAGGGGGAGCCTACAATGAGCAGTTCTTC
TRBV6-2/TRBV6-3	few	.	TRBJ2-2	CASSFGLGWELFF	TGTGCCAGCAGTTTCGGACTTGGATGGGAGCTGTTTTTT
TRBV12-3/TRBV12-4	many	.	TRBJ2-7	CASSLPGEQYF	TGTGCCAGCAGTTTGCCCGGCGAGCAGTACTTC
TRBV4-1	few	TRBD2	TRBJ2-3	CASSQDTLAGYTDTQYF	TGCGCCAGCAGCCAAGATACACTAGCGGGGTACACAGATACGCAGTATTTT
TRBV5-1	few	.	TRBJ1-1	CASSLWQSNTEAFF	TGCGCCAGCAGCTTGTGGCAGTCGAACACTGAAGCTTTCTTT
TRBV5-5	.	.	TRBJ2-6	CASSLVSVVSLSGANVLTF	TGTGCCAGCAGCTTGGTGTCAGTGGTCTCTCTCTCTGGGGCCAACGTCCTGACTTTC
TRBV5-1	many	.	TRBJ2-7	CASSPGQSYEQYF	TGCGCCAGCAGCCCCGGACAGTCCTACGAGCAGTACTTC
TRBV9	.	TRBD2	TRBJ2-7	CASSVPGLAGATEQYF	TGTGCCAGCAGCGTCCCGGGACTAGCGGGGGCTACGGAGCAGTACTTC
TRBV6-6	few	.	TRBJ2-1	CASSYSATSSYNEQFF	TGTGCCAGCAGTTACTCGGCCACGAGCTCCTACAATGAGCAGTTCTTC
TRBV5-1	many	.	TRBJ1-1	CASSPGRGANTEAFF	TGCGCCAGCAGTCCCGGACGGGGGGCGAACACTGAAGCTTTCTTT
TRBV20-1	many	.	TRBJ2-3	CSADSRASTSTDTQYF	TGCAGTGCTGACTCCCGGGCCTCAACCAGCACAGATACGCAGTATTTT
TRBV4-1	.	.	TRBJ2-5	CASSQGMSLERETQYF	TGCGCCAGCAGCCAAGGAATGTCACTTGAGAGGGAGACCCAGTACTTC
TRBV7-8	.	TRBD2	TRBJ2-1	CASSLAVTGLAGGNEQFF	TGTGCCAGCAGCTTAGCAGTAACGGGACTAGCGGGAGGCAATGAGCAGTTCTTC
TRBV12-3/TRBV12-4	.	.	TRBJ2-5	CASSQSGETQYF	TGTGCCAGCAGTCAAAGTGGGGAGACCCAGTACTTC
TRBV5-5	.	.	TRBJ1-1	CASSLASGQVLTEAFF	TGTGCCAGCAGCTTGGCCTCTGGTCAGGTCTTAACTGAAGCTTTCTTT
TRBV12-3/TRBV12-4	few	.	TRBJ1-4	CASSPIVFTTNEKLFF	TGTGCCAGCAGTCCGATAGTCTTTACAACTAATGAAAAACTGTTTTTT
TRBV20-1	.	.	TRBJ1-2	CSARGLSQAYTF	TGCAGTGCTAGAGGGCTCTCTCAAGCCTACACCTTC
TRBV29-1	few	TRBD1	TRBJ2-1	CSAWTGNNNEQFF	TGCAGCGCCTGGACAGGGAACAACAATGAGCAGTTCTTC
TRBV12-3/TRBV12-4	few	TRBD2	TRBJ2-1	CASTSTGTSGHEQFF	TGTGCCAGCACCTCTACCGGGACTAGCGGGCATGAGCAGTTCTTC
TRBV24-1	many	.	TRBJ2-5	CATSDHNSQETQYF	TGTGCCACCAGTGACCATAACAGTCAAGAGACCCAGTACTTC
TRBV6-7	.	TRBD2	TRBJ2-1	CASRIGLAGDNEQFF	TGTGCCAGCAGAATCGGACTAGCGGGTGACAATGAGCAGTTCTTC
TRBV4-1	few	.	TRBJ2-1	CASSQVDSGYEQFF	TGCGCCAGCAGCCAAGTAGACAGCGGGTATGAGCAGTTCTTC
TRBV29-1	.	.	TRBJ2-7	CSVVGEISYEQYF	TGCAGCGTTGTAGGGGAAATCTCCTACGAGCAGTACTTC
TRBV20-1	.	.	TRBJ2-7	CSAQDYRDEHYF	TGCAGTGCCCAGGACTACCGTGACGAGCATTACTTC
TRBV10-3	few	.	TRBJ2-1	CANRDPENEQFF	TGTGCCAACCGGGACCCCGAAAATGAGCAGTTCTTC
TRBV30	.	TRBD1	TRBJ1-2	CAWKWAGTGRDYGYTF	TGTGCCTGGAAATGGGCCGGGACAGGGAGAGACTATGGCTACACCTTC